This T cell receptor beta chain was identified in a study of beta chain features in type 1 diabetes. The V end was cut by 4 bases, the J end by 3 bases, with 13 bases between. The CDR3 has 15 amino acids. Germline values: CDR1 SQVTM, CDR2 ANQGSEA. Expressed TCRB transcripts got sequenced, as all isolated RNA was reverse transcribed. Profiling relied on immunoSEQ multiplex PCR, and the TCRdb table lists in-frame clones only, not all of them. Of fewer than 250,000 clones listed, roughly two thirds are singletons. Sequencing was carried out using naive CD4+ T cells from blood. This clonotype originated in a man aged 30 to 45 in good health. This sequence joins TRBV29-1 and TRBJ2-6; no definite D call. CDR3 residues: CSVAGAVSGANVLTF. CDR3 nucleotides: TGCAGCGTTGCCGGTGCCGTTAGTGGGGCCAACGTCCTGACTTTC.